Each of the 24 T cell receptor beta chains below was sequenced from the same sample in a study of T cells expressing NK-cell markers. TCRdb re-called the 5' RACE reads and gives one entry per CDR3 protein, without DNA. The sample data list fewer than 16,000 distinct CDR3 sequences. Input material: blood T cells: a sorted CD56 or NKG2C T cell subset, CD4+ or CD8+ T cells, or bulk PBMC T cells (not recorded which). These receptors all come from a man aged 18-75 years in good health.

This chain joins TRBV7-3 and TRBJ2-1; TCRdb's D call of TRBD1 is untestable without DNA. CDR1 is SGHTA and CDR2 is FQGTGA in the germline V gene. The CDR3 length is 16 residues. CDR3 loop: CASSLTGGTSYNEQFF.

The CDR3 here is CSARRLAYNNEQFF. The gene calls are TRBV20-1 and TRBJ2-1; TCRdb picks TRBD2, but there is no DNA to check that call. The germline V gene encodes CDR1 DFQATT and CDR2 SNEGSKA (reference sequence). The CDR3 is 14 residues long.

V gene TRBV12-3 or TRBV12-4 combines with J gene TRBJ2-1; lacking DNA, the TRBD1 call made by TCRdb goes unchecked. CDR3 length equals 14 residues. The CDR3 protein is CASSKSTGPGEQFF.

The chain's CDR3 is CASSFPVSTGEAFF. The rearrangement joins TRBV28 to TRBJ1-1; TCRdb names TRBD1, which stays unverified in the absence of DNA. CDR1 MDHEN and CDR2 SYDVKM come from the germline V gene. CDR3 length: 14 residues.

The chain links TRBV7-9 to TRBJ2-5; with no DNA, the TCRdb D assignment of TRBD1 cannot be verified. The CDR3 contains 15 residues. CDR1 is SEHNR and CDR2 is FQNEAQ in the germline V gene (reference sequence). CDR3 protein: CASSSGPGNQETQYF.

The chain carries TRBV7-9 and TRBJ2-1; TCRdb indicates TRBD1, and absent DNA this call remains unverified. The CDR3 covers 15 residues. Germline V gene sequence: CDR1 SEHNR, CDR2 FQNEAQ (reference sequence). CDR3 sequence reads: CASSGPRDHYNEQFF.

The chain is built from TRBV12-3 or TRBV12-4 and TRBJ2-3; TCRdb's D call, TRBD1, is unchecked because there is no DNA. This CDR3 contains 16 residues. CDR3 protein: CASSPDRGAGSDTQYF.

The chain employs TRBV12-3 or TRBV12-4 and TRBJ2-5; the TCRdb D gene call, TRBD1, has no DNA to confirm it. The CDR3 is 15 amino acids. CDR3 residues: CASSPRGQGAKTQYF.

V is TRBV12-3 or TRBV12-4 and J is TRBJ2-1; the D gene TCRdb calls, TRBD2, cannot be checked with no DNA. The CDR3 consists of 20 residues. CDR3 in amino acids: CASSFISGGARSLAYNEQFF.

This chain connects TRBV12-3 or TRBV12-4 to TRBJ1-5; TCRdb's assignment of TRBD1 cannot be checked, as there is no DNA. The CDR3 totals 13 residues. CDR3 protein: CASSFQGGQPQHF.

V usage is TRBV7-9 and J usage is TRBJ2-7; TCRdb lists TRBD1, though no DNA is available to test this call. The CDR3 has 15 amino acids. Germline lookup yields CDR1 SEHNR and CDR2 FQNEAQ (reference sequence). CDR3 sequence reads: CASSSPSGRRHEQYF.

The chain joins TRBV20-1 to TRBJ2-7; TCRdb names TRBD2, which stays unverified in the absence of DNA. This CDR3 is built from 14 residues. Germline values: CDR1 DFQATT, CDR2 SNEGSKA (reference sequence). This chain's CDR3 is CSVLAGASLYEQYF.

This chain connects TRBV7-6 to TRBJ2-7; TCRdb's D gene call, TRBD2, goes unchecked for lack of DNA. Germline V gene lookup returns CDR1 SGHVS and CDR2 FNYEAQ. The CDR3 is 16 residues long. Here the CDR3 reads CASSSSPTSGYYEQYF.

The chain employs TRBV3-1 and TRBJ1-1; TCRdb returns TRBD1, unconfirmable since there is no DNA. This CDR3 is built from 14 residues. The germline V gene encodes CDR1 LGHDT and CDR2 YNNKEL (reference sequence). CDR3 in amino acids: CASSPRAGGTEAFF.

The chain combines TRBV5-1 with TRBJ2-1; TCRdb indicates TRBD1, and absent DNA this call remains unverified. CDR1 and CDR2 from the germline V gene are SGHRS and YFSETQ. The CDR3 is made up of 15 amino acids. This CDR3 reads CASSPTGGSYDEQFF.

The chain uses TRBV5-1 and TRBJ2-7; with no DNA, the TCRdb D assignment of TRBD1 cannot be verified. The CDR3 is made up of 15 amino acids. Germline loops: CDR1 SGHRS, CDR2 YFSETQ. The CDR3: CASRPAGTGAYEQYF.

V usage is TRBV12-3 or TRBV12-4 and J usage is TRBJ2-2. The CDR3 is 12 amino acids. CDR3 region: CASSLFPGELFF.

The chain links TRBV5-1 to TRBJ1-2; TCRdb reports TRBD1, a call that lacks DNA to check it against. The length of the CDR3 is 16 residues. Germline CDR1 reads SGHRS; CDR2 reads YFSETQ. The CDR3 here is CASSPRLGTGLEGYTF.

This chain uses TRBV20-1 with TRBJ2-7; without DNA, the TCRdb call of TRBD2 cannot be checked. The CDR3 length is 15 residues. CDR1 and CDR2 from the germline V gene are DFQATT and SNEGSKA (reference sequence). CDR3 region: CSARGLAGGTSEQYF.

The V and J genes are TRBV5-1 and TRBJ2-2; the D call from TCRdb, TRBD2, cannot be confirmed without DNA. The CDR3 sequence is 17 residues long. Looked up from germline, CDR1 is SGHRS and CDR2 is YFSETQ. The CDR3 sequence: CASSFSAGGPVTGELFF.

V gene TRBV30 combines with J gene TRBJ2-5; TCRdb calls TRBD2, which cannot be checked without DNA. Germline V gene sequence: CDR1 GTSNPN, CDR2 SVGIG (reference sequence). The CDR3 covers 14 residues. CDR3 sequence: CACQWAGTQETQYF.

The chain recombines TRBV6-2 or TRBV6-3 with TRBJ1-2; the D call from TCRdb, TRBD1, cannot be confirmed without DNA. This CDR3 region has 18 residues. Germline-derived CDR1 and CDR2 are MNHEY and SVGEGT. The CDR3 reads CASSYDGGRGRINYGYTF.

This rearrangement joins TRBV12-3 or TRBV12-4 to TRBJ2-2; TCRdb names TRBD2, which stays unverified in the absence of DNA. This CDR3 has 13 amino acids. CDR3: CASSFRGAGELFF.

This sequence joins TRBV7-2 and TRBJ2-7. Germline V lookup: CDR1 SGHTA, CDR2 FQGNSA. The CDR3 covers 12 residues. Here the CDR3 reads CASSLSSYEQYF.